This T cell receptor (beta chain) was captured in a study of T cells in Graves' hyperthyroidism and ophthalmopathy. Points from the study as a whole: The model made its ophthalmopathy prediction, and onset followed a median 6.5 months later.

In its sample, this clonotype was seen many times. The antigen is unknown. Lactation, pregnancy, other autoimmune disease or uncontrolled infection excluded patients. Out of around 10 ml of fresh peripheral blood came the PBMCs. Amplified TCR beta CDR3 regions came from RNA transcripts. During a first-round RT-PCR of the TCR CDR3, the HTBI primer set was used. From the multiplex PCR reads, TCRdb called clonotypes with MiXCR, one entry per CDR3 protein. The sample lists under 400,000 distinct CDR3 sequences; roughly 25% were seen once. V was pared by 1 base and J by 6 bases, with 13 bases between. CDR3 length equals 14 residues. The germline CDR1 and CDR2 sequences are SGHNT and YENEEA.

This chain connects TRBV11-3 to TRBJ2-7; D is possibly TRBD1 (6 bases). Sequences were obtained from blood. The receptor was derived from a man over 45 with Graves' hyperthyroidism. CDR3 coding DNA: TGTGCCAGCAGCTTAGGAGGGGGACGGGGCGAGCAGTACTTC. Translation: CASSLGGGRGEQYF.